The 6 T cell receptor beta chains below all came from one sample that was sequenced in a study of blood T cell repertoires in COVID-19. The assay was immunoSEQ multiplex PCR, and TCRdb's table has in-frame clones only and misses some. Among over 65,000 clones listed, about 85% were seen once. The sequenced material came from peripheral blood. These receptor sequences come from a man older than 75 with active or convalescent COVID-19.

A word on this clone: Other DNA sequences in the sample encode the same CDR3. This chain connects TRBV3-1 (or the pseudogene TRBV3-2) to TRBJ2-1, with 13 bases identical to TRBD2. Germline CDR1 is LGHDT and CDR2 is YNNKEL (reference sequence). This CDR3 region has 14 residues. Trimming cost V 4 bases and J 7 bases; bases outside gene matches: 1. This CDR3 is CASSPGLAGNEQFF. CDR3 in DNA: TGTGCCAGCAGCCCGGGACTAGCGGGGAATGAGCAGTTCTTC.

The genes are TRBV28 and TRBJ1-1; no definite D call. V lost 0 bases and J 1 base, leaving 6 bases between the germline ends. The CDR3 extends over 14 amino acids. Germline CDR1 is MDHEN and CDR2 is SYDVKM. CDR3 DNA: TGTGCCAGCAGTTTATGGCGGAGGAACACTGAAGCTTTCTTT. Amino acids: CASSLWRRNTEAFF.

The chain carries TRBV2 and TRBJ1-2, with TRBD1 matching 10 bases. V shed 6 bases and J 2 bases; nucleotides not matched to a gene: 9. The CDR3 covers 16 residues. Germline V gene sequence: CDR1 SNHLY, CDR2 FYNNEI. CDR3 protein: CASRIGTGAENYGYTF. The CDR3 region has the DNA TGTGCCAGCAGGATAGGGACAGGGGCGGAGAACTATGGCTACACCTTC.

The CDR3 loop is CASSLLQGRQETQYF. In DNA, the CDR3 is TGTGCCAGCAGTTTACTACAGGGTCGGCAAGAGACCCAGTACTTC. The rearrangement links TRBV28 to TRBJ2-5; tentatively, D is TRBD1 (6 bases). The V end lost 2 bases, the J end lost 2 bases, and 12 bases lay between the germline ends. CDR1 MDHEN and CDR2 SYDVKM come from the germline V gene. CDR3 size: 15 residues.

A few counts support this clone. The chain recombines TRBV3-1 (or the pseudogene TRBV3-2) with TRBJ2-5, with D tentatively TRBD1 (6 bases). Germline V gene lookup returns CDR1 LGHDT and CDR2 YNNKEL (reference sequence). The CDR3 runs 14 residues. V lost 4 bases and J lost 1, with 10 bases in between. The CDR3 region has the DNA TGTGCCAGCAGCCTCACAGGGATCCAAGAGACCCAGTACTTC. Its translation: CASSLTGIQETQYF.

In this sample, this clone turned up once. V gene TRBV5-6 combines with J gene TRBJ2-5, with 10 bases lining up with TRBD2. The V and J ends lost 4 bases and 1 base, in that order; junction bases with no gene match: 1. Germline CDR1 SGHDT, CDR2 YYEEEE. CDR3 size: 14 residues. CDR3 sequence (DNA): TGTGCCAGCAGCGCTAGCGGGAGCCAAGAGACCCAGTACTTC. This translates into CASSASGSQETQYF.